The 18 T cell receptor beta chains presented below share a single source sample, sequenced in a study of blood T cell repertoires in COVID-19. Method: immunoSEQ multiplex PCR; TCRdb's copy keeps in-frame clones and lacks some. The repertoire holds 250,000 to 400,000 clones, with approximately 89% as singletons. The sample taken for sequencing was peripheral blood. Receptor source: a woman aged 25 to 45 with COVID-19, enrolled during active disease.

The chain joins TRBV7-9 to TRBJ2-2, with 9 bases matching TRBD1. V lost 2 bases to trimming and J lost 6 bases; unmatched junction nucleotides: 7. Germline lookup yields CDR1 SEHNR and CDR2 FQNEAQ (reference sequence). This CDR3 comprises 16 residues. The CDR3 loop is CASSLMAQGASGELFF. CDR3 bases: TGTGCCAGCAGCTTAATGGCACAGGGGGCATCCGGGGAGCTGTTTTTT.

This chain uses TRBV24-1 with TRBJ1-2; TRBD1 aligns across 7 bases. V lost 7 bases to trimming and J lost 3 bases; unmatched junction nucleotides: 4. This CDR3 has 13 residues. Germline lookup yields CDR1 KGHDR and CDR2 SFDVKD. The DNA for the CDR3 is TGTGCCACCAGAGGCACAGGGGACTATGGCTACACCTTC. It yields the protein CATRGTGDYGYTF.

The gene calls are TRBV6-5 and TRBJ2-3; TRBD1 aligns across 7 bases. CDR1 and CDR2 (germline): MNHEY, SVGAGI. CDR3 length equals 15 residues. J lost 0 bases, V lost 6 bases, and 6 bases had no gene match. The CDR3 is CASRRKGASTDTQYF. The CDR3, as DNA: TGTGCCAGCAGAAGGAAGGGGGCTAGCACAGATACGCAGTATTTT.

The chain couples TRBV6-5 to TRBJ2-5; no clear D. Germline lookup yields CDR1 MNHEY and CDR2 SVGAGI. Trimming cost V 0 bases and J 5 bases, with 10 bases left between them. The length of the CDR3 is 14 residues. The chain's CDR3 is CASSYSPGRETQYF. DNA for the CDR3: TGTGCCAGCAGTTACTCGCCCGGTCGGGAGACCCAGTACTTC.

The CDR3 nucleotides read TGCGCCAGCAGCTCCACAGTGAACACTGAAGCTTTCTTT. Translation gives CASSSTVNTEAFF. The chain carries TRBV5-1 and TRBJ1-1; D not resolved. V was clipped by 3 bases and J by 0 bases, with 6 bases between them. CDR3 size: 13 residues. Germline lookup yields CDR1 SGHRS and CDR2 YFSETQ.

V gene TRBV18 combines with J gene TRBJ1-1, with TRBD1 matching 10 bases. Germline lookup yields CDR1 KGHSH and CDR2 LQKENI. J gave up 11 bases and V 4 bases, and 4 bases lay outside the gene matches. This CDR3 contains 12 residues. The CDR3 spells CASSLGQGYAFF. The CDR3 region has the DNA TGTGCCAGCTCACTGGGACAGGGGTATGCTTTCTTT.

V and J are TRBV4-3 and TRBJ2-7, with D possibly being TRBD2 (5 bases). This CDR3 contains 14 residues. CDR1 is LGHNA and CDR2 is YSLEER in the germline V gene. Deletions cut 0 bases from V and 3 bases from J, with 9 bases between. Here the CDR3 DNA reads TGCGCCAGCAGCCAAGATCGGGGTTACTACGAGCAGTACTTC. It codes for CASSQDRGYYEQYF.

The rearrangement links TRBV6-1 to TRBJ1-1, with D uncertain. Trimming left V 2 bases short and J 1 base short, with 11 bases between. CDR1 is MNHNS and CDR2 is SASEGT in the germline V gene. The CDR3 length is 15 residues. The CDR3 loop is CASSESRRQNTEAFF. For the CDR3, the DNA is TGTGCCAGCAGTGAAAGTCGGCGGCAGAACACTGAAGCTTTCTTT.

CDR3 protein: CASSPLNQPQHF. In nucleotides, the CDR3 is TGTGCCAGCAGCCCTTTAAATCAGCCCCAGCATTTT. V gene TRBV7-2 combines with J gene TRBJ1-5; D remains ambiguous. This CDR3 is built from 12 residues. Trimming shortened V by 5 bases and J by 4 bases, and 6 bases separated the two germline ends. The germline gives CDR1 SGHTA, CDR2 FQGNSA. Complete variable domain (other parts from reference TRBV7-2 and TRBJ1-5): GAGVSQSPSNKVTEKGKDVELRCDPISGHTALYWYRQSLGQGLEFLIYFQGNSAPDKSGLPSDRFSAERTGGSVSTLTIQRTQQEDSAVYLCASSPLNQPQHFGDGTRLSIL.

This chain links TRBV28 with TRBJ1-5, with a weak D call TRBD1 (6 bases). Trimming stripped 8 bases from V and 0 bases from J, with 17 bases between. CDR3 length: 16 amino acids. Germline-derived CDR1 and CDR2 are MDHEN and SYDVKM. DNA for the CDR3: TGTGCCAGCTCCCCAGGGGTTCGATATAGCAATCAGCCCCAGCATTTT. This translates into CASSPGVRYSNQPQHF.

The V call is TRBV3-1 (or the pseudogene TRBV3-2), the J call TRBJ1-6; D unresolved. From germline, CDR1 is LGHDT and CDR2 YNNKEL (reference sequence). The CDR3 totals 15 residues. Trimming took 1 base from V and 8 from J, leaving 12 bases between them. CDR3 loop: CASSQGSNLDSPLHF. CDR3 nucleotide sequence: TGTGCCAGCAGCCAAGGGTCTAATCTGGATTCACCCCTCCACTTT.

The chain couples TRBV4-2 to TRBJ1-1; weak D call: TRBD1 (5 bases). The CDR3 runs 15 residues. Germline V CDR1 and CDR2: LGHNA, YNFKEQ. Trimming removed 2 bases from V and 0 bases from J, with 10 bases in between. CDR3 loop: CASSQPRQMNTEAFF. The CDR3 DNA follows: TGTGCCAGCAGCCAACCTAGACAGATGAACACTGAAGCTTTCTTT.

V and J are TRBV6-1 and TRBJ1-5; tentatively, D is TRBD1 (5 bases). The CDR3 has 12 residues. Trimming cost V 7 bases and J 7 bases, with 11 bases left between them. Germline-derived CDR1 and CDR2 are MNHNS and SASEGT. CDR3 amino acids: CASNRGTQPQHF. CDR3 bases: TGTGCCAGCAATAGGGGTACGCAGCCCCAGCATTTT.

A few counts support this clone. The chain carries TRBV21-1 and TRBJ2-5; the table's D gene call, TRBD2, was not cross checked with the DNA. TRBV21-1 is classified as a pseudogene. The CDR3 contains 17 residues. The CDR3 DNA follows: TGTGCCAGCAGCAAAAGGATGGTAGCGGGGGCCTCGGAGACCCAGTACTTC. It specifies CASSKRMVAGASETQYF.

The V and J genes are TRBV7-6 and TRBJ1-2; a weak D match, TRBD1 (5 bases). The CDR3 covers 17 residues. V dropped 4 bases and J dropped 7 bases, with 25 bases sitting between them. The germline V gene encodes CDR1 SGHVS and CDR2 FNYEAQ. CDR3 DNA sequence: TGTGCCAGCAGCTCCCCTCCGGTTTCGGCAGGGTGGAGTGGCTACACCTTC. Its protein product is CASSSPPVSAGWSGYTF.

V gene TRBV7-9 combines with J gene TRBJ2-5, with D tentatively TRBD1 (6 bases). Germline values: CDR1 SEHNR, CDR2 FQNEAQ (reference sequence). The CDR3 is 12 amino acids. V lost 4 bases and J 9 bases, leaving 12 bases between the germline ends. In DNA, the CDR3 is TGTGCCAGCAGCTCAGGGGCTTCGGCCCAGTACTTC. Translating it yields CASSSGASAQYF. The complete variable domain, with remaining parts taken from reference TRBV7-9 and TRBJ2-5, reads DTGVSQNPRHKITKRGQNVTFRCDPISEHNRLYWYRQTLGQGPEFLTYFQNEAQLEKSRLLSDRFSAERPKGSFSTLEIQRTEQGDSAMYLCASSSGASAQYFGPGTRLLVL.

The V gene is TRBV18, the J gene TRBJ1-4; maybe TRBD1 (5 bases). The V end was cut by 5 bases, the J end by 4 bases, with 14 bases between. The length of the CDR3 is 15 residues. Per germline, CDR1 KGHSH and CDR2 LQKENI. DNA for the CDR3: TGTGCCAGCTCAGCAACGGGGGTTGGTAATGAAAAACTGTTTTTT. This sequence encodes CASSATGVGNEKLFF. Full variable domain (outside the CDR3, taken from reference TRBV18 and TRBJ1-4): NAGVMQNPRHLVRRRGQEARLRCSPMKGHSHVYWYRQLPEEGLKFMVYLQKENIIDESGMPKERFSAEFPKEGPSILRIQQVVRGDSAAYFCASSATGVGNEKLFFGSGTQLSVL.

CDR3 sequence: CASSSRQGMNTEAFF. For the CDR3, the DNA is TGCGCCAGCAGCTCGCGACAGGGTATGAACACTGAAGCTTTCTTT. This rearrangement joins TRBV4-1 to TRBJ1-1; 7 bases match TRBD1. This CDR3 contains 15 residues. V gave up 5 bases and J gave up 0 bases; unmatched junction bases: 6. CDR1 and CDR2 from the germline V gene are MGHRA and YSYEKL.